Below, 18 T cell receptor beta chains from the same sample are listed, as sequenced in a study of CD8 T cells in ankylosing spondylitis. Overall study findings and caveats: One TCR beta motif, made up of eight highly homologous variants, appeared characteristic of ankylosing spondylitis blood.

Via MiXCR, TCRdb re-called the 5' RACE reads, giving one row per CDR3 protein. This sample has some 450,000 distinct CDR3 sequences, with 17% found just once. Which antigens these TCRs recognize remains unknown. Sequenced sample: blood, either unsorted or a sorted T cell fraction (not recorded which). The receptors were sampled from a male donor with ankylosing spondylitis.

The V call is TRBV27, the J call TRBJ1-6; TRBD1 is a possible D gene (5 bases). The V gene's germline CDR1 is MNHEY and CDR2 SMNVEV (reference sequence). The CDR3 is 17 amino acids. With 6 bases removed from V and 0 bases from J, the gap between germline ends came to 15 bases. The CDR3 spells CASRGRQKDSYNSPLHF. The CDR3 DNA reads TGTGCCAGCAGGGGGAGACAGAAAGACTCCTATAATTCACCCCTCCACTTT.

This clonotype came up a few times. The chain is built from TRBV20-1 and TRBJ2-7; TRBD2 matches 11 bases. The CDR3 extends over 14 amino acids. After removal of 2 bases from V and 4 bases from J, the junction contained 4 bases not matched to a gene. Germline CDR1 is DFQATT and CDR2 is SNEGSKA (reference sequence). The chain's CDR3 is CSARNIAGGYEQYF. CDR3 nucleotide sequence: TGCAGTGCTAGAAACATAGCGGGAGGGTACGAGCAGTACTTC.

The V call is TRBV6-5, the J call TRBJ1-4; TRBD1 is a possible D gene (5 bases). V lost 0 bases to trimming and J lost 6 bases, with 11 bases between them. Germline CDR1 and CDR2: MNHEY and SVGAGI. CDR3 length: 15 residues. CDR3 nucleotide sequence: TGTGCCAGCAGTTACTCGAAAGGCAGGGATGAAAAACTGTTTTTT. It codes for CASSYSKGRDEKLFF.

The chain combines TRBV2 with TRBJ1-1; a possible D gene is TRBD1 (5 bases). The germline V and J ends were trimmed by 7 bases and 6 bases, with 15 bases remaining between them. CDR1 and CDR2 (germline): SNHLY, FYNNEI. This CDR3 region has 13 residues. The CDR3 coding sequence is TGTGCCAGCACCCGACAGTTAGACGCTGAAGCTTTCTTT. Its protein product is CASTRQLDAEAFF.

This clonotype was counted only a few times. This chain joins TRBV6-1 and TRBJ2-2, with D possibly being TRBD1 (6 bases). The germline V gene encodes CDR1 MNHNS and CDR2 SASEGT. V lost 5 bases, J lost 4 bases, and 17 bases lay in between. This CDR3 has 16 amino acids. The CDR3 here is CASSRQGYASTGELFF. The DNA for the CDR3 is TGTGCCAGCAGTCGCCAGGGGTACGCGAGCACCGGGGAGCTGTTTTTT.

This clonotype was seen repeatedly, ten times or more. The chain carries TRBV20-1 and TRBJ1-5; D is possibly TRBD1 (6 bases). The CDR3 loop spans 17 amino acids. Germline CDR1 DFQATT, CDR2 SNEGSKA (reference sequence). The germline V and J ends were trimmed by 0 bases and 1 base, with 16 bases remaining between them. In nucleotides, the CDR3 is TGCAGTGCTAGAGATAGGATGGGACATGTGAGCAATCAGCCCCAGCATTTT. Translating gives CSARDRMGHVSNQPQHF.

This chain joins TRBV24-1 and TRBJ1-5, with 7 bases matching TRBD1. The CDR3 sequence is 17 residues long. The V segment lost 4 bases and the J segment 0 bases; nucleotides outside the gene matches: 8. Germline loops: CDR1 KGHDR, CDR2 SFDVKD. The CDR3 region is CATSDPRDSYSNQPQHF. CDR3 sequence (DNA): TGTGCCACCAGTGACCCCCGGGACAGCTATAGCAATCAGCCCCAGCATTTT.

The J gene is TRBJ1-6, the V gene TRBV12-3 or TRBV12-4; a possible D gene is TRBD1 (5 bases). V lost 6 bases, J lost 6 bases, and 15 bases lay in between. The CDR3 is 15 amino acids. This CDR3 is CASSPRQGSNSPLHF. As DNA, the CDR3 is TGTGCCAGCAGCCCCCGGCAGGGAAGTAATTCACCCCTCCACTTT.

This chain connects TRBV20-1 to TRBJ2-6; D is possibly TRBD2 (5 bases). This CDR3 has 17 residues. Deletions cut 6 bases from V and 0 bases from J, with 18 bases between. Germline CDR1 and CDR2: DFQATT and SNEGSKA (reference sequence). The CDR3 DNA follows: TGCAGTGCCGCACTCGGACCGGGGTTCTCTGGGGCCAACGTCCTGACTTTC. This sequence encodes CSAALGPGFSGANVLTF.

This chain links TRBV11-3 with TRBJ1-2; 8 bases are shared with TRBD1. The CDR3 sequence is 17 residues long. V lost 3 bases, J lost 3 bases, and 12 bases stayed unmatched. CDR1 is SGHNT and CDR2 is YENEEA in the germline V gene. The CDR3, as DNA: TGTGCCAGCAGCTTTCCACTGTGGGGACAGGTGGACTATGGCTACACCTTC. Residues: CASSFPLWGQVDYGYTF.

A few counts support this clonotype. V and J are TRBV29-1 and TRBJ1-2, with D uncertain. CDR3 length: 12 residues. The V end was cut by 0 bases, the J end by 5 bases, with 7 bases between. Germline CDR1 is SQVTM and CDR2 is ANQGSEA. DNA of the CDR3: TGCAGCGTTGAAGATAAAGCTTATGGCTACACCTTC. It is translated as CSVEDKAYGYTF.

The chain couples TRBV10-3 to TRBJ2-1; no definite D call. Trimming left V 3 bases short and J 5 bases short, with 5 bases between. Germline-derived CDR1 and CDR2 are ENHRY and SYGVKD. The CDR3 covers 12 residues. This chain's CDR3 is CAISDSDNEQFF. DNA of the CDR3: TGTGCCATCAGTGATTCAGACAATGAGCAGTTCTTC.

This chain links TRBV11-2 with TRBJ2-3, with D perhaps matching TRBD2 (7 bases). The CDR3 is made up of 15 amino acids. CDR1 and CDR2 (germline): SGHAT, FQNNGV. Trimming left V 6 bases short and J 1 base short, with 14 bases between. CDR3 region: CASRAGAGGTDTQYF. In DNA, the CDR3 is TGTGCCAGCAGGGCGGGGGCGGGGGGCACAGATACGCAGTATTTT.

The CDR3 is CASSQAVKEDTQYF. The DNA of the CDR3 is TGTGCCAGCAGCCAAGCTGTAAAAGAAGATACGCAGTATTTT. The rearrangement joins TRBV4-2 to TRBJ2-3; D gene uncertain. Trimming removed 1 base at V and 5 bases at J, with 10 bases between. Germline V gives CDR1 LGHNA, CDR2 YNFKEQ. The CDR3 runs to 14 residues.

The V gene is TRBV5-4, the J gene TRBJ2-6; no clear D. Germline CDR1 and CDR2: SGHNT and YYREEE (reference sequence). The CDR3 consists of 14 residues. V was clipped by 4 bases and J by 4 bases, with 9 bases between them. The CDR3 region is CASSTATGANVLTF. The CDR3 DNA follows: TGTGCCAGCAGCACGGCAACCGGGGCCAACGTCCTGACTTTC.

The chain employs TRBV6-1 and TRBJ1-1; 8 bases line up with TRBD1. With 4 bases clipped from V and 10 bases from J, the junction kept 8 bases outside the gene matches. CDR3 length equals 13 residues. The V gene's germline CDR1 is MNHNS and CDR2 SASEGT. The CDR3 is CASSAGQGLRAFF. CDR3 in DNA: TGTGCCAGCAGTGCAGGACAGGGATTGAGAGCTTTCTTT.

V and J are TRBV2 and TRBJ1-2; maybe TRBD1 (5 bases). CDR1 is SNHLY, CDR2 FYNNEI, per germline. V lost 4 bases to trimming and J lost 8 bases, with 11 bases between them. This CDR3 has 12 amino acids. CDR3 sequence: CASSGDRSGYTF. Written as DNA, the CDR3 is TGTGCCAGCAGTGGAGACAGATCCGGCTACACCTTC.

The chain recombines TRBV14 with TRBJ2-3; possible D gene TRBD1, 6 bases. Between the trimmed V and J ends, which lost 0 bases and 2 bases, there was a span of 9 bases. The CDR3 loop spans 15 amino acids. Germline values: CDR1 SGHDN, CDR2 FVKESK. The DNA for the CDR3 is TGTGCCAGCAGCCAAGACTACAGGGCCACAGATACGCAGTATTTT. This encodes CASSQDYRATDTQYF.